Listed here are 32 T cell receptor beta chains from one sample, sequenced in a study of T-cell memory formation after mild COVID-19 (dated by TCRdb to the early 2020s). Library creation used 5' RACE. The reads were generated on an Illumina NovaSeq 6000. TCRdb handled the public reads itself, with Q25 trimming in fastp and clone calling in MiXCR, and kept productive beta chains. Each record represents a unique CDR3 protein, reported with the most common genes and DNA among its rows. The sample table lists 90,000 to 130,000 distinct CDR3 sequences, over 15% of them with a count of one. The ten most abundant clones make up around 5.1% of the sample. Sequences were obtained from PBMCs or a T cell subset sorted from them (not recorded which). The receptors were sampled from a man between 18 and 35 years old who had mild COVID-19 (a few samples of this study predate the infection). The sample titles of this study are shuffled in the database, so cell type and time point are left out; the donor was told from shared clones.

The genes are TRBV27 and TRBJ1-1; perhaps TRBD1 as D (5 bases). Germline loops: CDR1 MNHEY, CDR2 SMNVEV (reference sequence). The CDR3 runs to 13 residues. V lost 3 bases, J lost 5 bases, and 10 bases lay in between. The CDR3 region has the DNA TGTGCCAGCAGTTTCCTCCGGGGGACTGAAGCTTTCTTT. Translated: CASSFLRGTEAFF.

The rearrangement uses TRBV5-1 and TRBJ2-1; 7 bases are a match to TRBD1. The ends lost 0 bases at V and 16 bases at J; junction bases unmatched: 7. The germline V gene encodes CDR1 SGHRS and CDR2 YFSETQ. The CDR3 sequence is 12 residues long. The CDR3, as DNA: TGCGCCAGCAGCTTGGGACAGGGATCCTTTTTCTTC. Amino acids: CASSLGQGSFFF.

V gene TRBV28 combines with J gene TRBJ1-4, with 9 bases identical to TRBD1. The CDR3 sequence is 12 residues long. CDR1 is MDHEN and CDR2 is SYDVKM in the germline V gene. Trimming cost V 10 bases and J 5 bases; bases outside gene matches: 2. The CDR3 nucleotides read TGTGCCACACAGGGGGCGAATGAAAAACTGTTTTTT. This encodes CATQGANEKLFF.

This chain uses TRBV20-1 with TRBJ1-5; D possibly corresponds to TRBD1 (5 bases). This CDR3 has 14 residues. Per the germline V gene, CDR1 is DFQATT and CDR2 is SNEGSKA (reference sequence). V gave up 6 bases and J gave up 5 bases, with 17 bases separating them. The CDR3 reads CSATPGGSYQPQHF. The CDR3 DNA reads TGCAGTGCAACCCCCGGGGGGAGCTATCAGCCCCAGCATTTT.

The sample holds a few counts of this clonotype. The J gene is TRBJ1-2, the V gene TRBV7-2, with unresolved D. Germline lookup yields CDR1 SGHTA and CDR2 FQGNSA. Deletions cut 4 bases from V and 2 bases from J, with 8 bases between. The CDR3 runs to 13 residues. CDR3: CASSSDGNYGYTF. CDR3 DNA: TGTGCCAGCAGCTCAGACGGGAACTATGGCTACACCTTC. Full variable domain (outside the CDR3, taken from reference TRBV7-2 and TRBJ1-2): GAGVSQSPSNKVTEKGKDVELRCDPISGHTALYWYRQSLGQGLEFLIYFQGNSAPDKSGLPSDRFSAERTGGSVSTLTIQRTQQEDSAVYLCASSSDGNYGYTFGSGTRLTVV.

The V call is TRBV29-1, the J call TRBJ2-3; D remains unclear. Germline CDR1 reads SQVTM; CDR2 reads ANQGSEA. The germline V and J ends were trimmed by 5 bases and 5 bases, with 11 bases remaining between them. The CDR3 runs 12 residues. The CDR3 is CSVRIVGDTQYF. The CDR3 nucleotides read TGCAGCGTTCGGATCGTGGGAGATACGCAGTATTTT.

This clonotype came up a few times. The chain combines TRBV14 with TRBJ2-1; D tentatively reads TRBD1 or TRBD2 (6 bases each). Germline V gene data show CDR1 as SGHDN and CDR2 as FVKESK. This CDR3 has 13 amino acids. Trimming removed 3 bases from V and 10 bases from J, with 13 bases in between. The CDR3 protein is CASSHKRRGEQFF. For the CDR3, the DNA is TGTGCCAGCAGCCATAAACGGAGGGGGGAGCAGTTCTTC.

This clonotype was seen a few times. The chain combines TRBV7-2 with TRBJ2-2; tentatively, D is TRBD2 (6 bases). The V end lost 1 base, the J end lost 6 bases, and 12 bases lay between the germline ends. Looked up from germline, CDR1 is SGHTA and CDR2 is FQGNSA. The CDR3 is made up of 15 amino acids. The CDR3 nucleotides read TGTGCCAGCAGCTTAGTATCGGGGGATCCCGGGGAGCTGTTTTTT. Translating gives CASSLVSGDPGELFF. Using reference TRBV7-2 and TRBJ2-2 for the parts outside the CDR3, the full variable domain is GAGVSQSPSNKVTEKGKDVELRCDPISGHTALYWYRQSLGQGLEFLIYFQGNSAPDKSGLPSDRFSAERTGGSVSTLTIQRTQQEDSAVYLCASSLVSGDPGELFFGEGSRLTVL.

This clonotype was counted a few times. The chain joins TRBV7-2 to TRBJ2-5, with TRBD1 as a possible D gene (5 bases). Germline lookup yields CDR1 SGHTA and CDR2 FQGNSA. This CDR3 comprises 14 residues. V was shortened by 4 bases and J by 2 bases, with 11 bases between the two germline ends. Here the CDR3 reads CASSSGGAQETQYF. The CDR3 DNA is TGTGCCAGCAGCTCGGGTGGGGCTCAAGAGACCCAGTACTTC. The entire variable domain, with the rest obtained from reference TRBV7-2 and TRBJ2-5, is as follows: GAGVSQSPSNKVTEKGKDVELRCDPISGHTALYWYRQSLGQGLEFLIYFQGNSAPDKSGLPSDRFSAERTGGSVSTLTIQRTQQEDSAVYLCASSSGGAQETQYFGPGTRLLVL.

This clonotype was found a few times. The rearrangement links TRBV2 to TRBJ2-3; maybe TRBD2 (6 bases). Germline V gene data show CDR1 as SNHLY and CDR2 as FYNNEI. The CDR3 has 13 amino acids. Trimming stripped 7 bases from V and 6 bases from J, with 14 bases between. The CDR3 reads CASNRGFSDTQYF. The CDR3 DNA reads as TGTGCCAGCAATCGGGGGTTTTCGGATACGCAGTATTTT.

In the case of this clonotype: This could be a read error, since a much larger clone is one nucleotide away. The chain carries TRBV6-5 and TRBJ2-3; 8 nucleotides match TRBD2. J gave up 1 base and V 8 bases, and 8 bases lay outside the gene matches. Germline V lookup: CDR1 MNHEY, CDR2 SVGAGI. The CDR3 length is 15 residues. This CDR3 is CASGVRGGGTDTQYF. The CDR3 bases are TGTGCCAGCGGTGTACGGGGGGGTGGCACAGATACGCAGTATTTT.

The sample holds a few counts of this clonotype. The chain combines TRBV7-2 with TRBJ1-1; D remains ambiguous. V lost 2 bases to trimming and J lost 4 bases, with 11 bases between them. In germline, CDR1 is SGHTA, CDR2 FQGNSA. The CDR3 has 14 amino acids. CDR3 sequence reads: CASSLLPGGTEAFF. DNA of the CDR3: TGTGCCAGCAGCTTACTTCCTGGTGGCACTGAAGCTTTCTTT. The variable domain in full, completed from reference TRBV7-2 and TRBJ1-1, reads GAGVSQSPSNKVTEKGKDVELRCDPISGHTALYWYRQSLGQGLEFLIYFQGNSAPDKSGLPSDRFSAERTGGSVSTLTIQRTQQEDSAVYLCASSLLPGGTEAFFGQGTRLTVV.

The chain carries TRBV25-1 and TRBJ1-1, with D possibly matching TRBD1 (6 bases). V shed 6 bases and J shed 4 bases, with 15 bases lying between them. This CDR3 region has 14 residues. Germline loops: CDR1 MGHDK, CDR2 SYGVNS. The DNA of the CDR3 is TGTGCCAGCAGCGAACAGGGTGTGGTCACTGAAGCTTTCTTT. Translated: CASSEQGVVTEAFF.

The table lists this clonotype with a few counts. The V and J genes are TRBV30 and TRBJ2-1; 7 nucleotides match TRBD1. This CDR3 spans 12 amino acids. Germline-derived CDR1 and CDR2 are GTSNPN and SVGIG (reference sequence). For the CDR3, the DNA is TGTGCACGAGGGGGCAGGGGCAATGAGCAGTTCTTC. This sequence encodes CARGGRGNEQFF.

The chain combines TRBV29-1 with TRBJ2-7; tentatively, D is TRBD1 (6 bases). The V end was cut by 4 bases, the J end by 2 bases, with 15 bases between. The CDR3 sequence is 14 residues long. CDR1 is SQVTM, CDR2 ANQGSEA, per germline. CDR3 nucleotides: TGCAGCGTTGGGTTTTCCCCAGGGGCCTACGAGCAGTACTTC. It is translated as CSVGFSPGAYEQYF.

The chain recombines TRBV27 with TRBJ1-5, with 8 bases that match TRBD1. Trimming removed 8 bases from V and 4 bases from J; junction bases left unmatched: 4. The CDR3 has 13 residues. The V gene's germline CDR1 is MNHEY and CDR2 SMNVEV (reference sequence). CDR3 coding DNA: TGTGCCAGCGGACGACAGGGGAATCAGCCCCAGCATTTT. It encodes CASGRQGNQPQHF.

The chain employs TRBV11-2 and TRBJ1-1; no reliable D call. CDR1 and CDR2 (germline): SGHAT, FQNNGV. This CDR3 comprises 14 residues. V was shortened by 1 base and J by 2 bases, with 8 bases between the two germline ends. In DNA, the CDR3 is TGTGCCAGCAGCTTAGTTGGCTTTAACACTGAAGCTTTCTTT. Translating it yields CASSLVGFNTEAFF.

This clonotype ranks as medium-sized (0.01 to 0.1%). The chain has TRBV5-1 and TRBJ2-7; D possibly matches TRBD1 or TRBD2 (5 bases each). Trimming took 0 bases from V and 2 from J, leaving 12 bases between them. This CDR3 comprises 15 residues. In germline, CDR1 is SGHRS, CDR2 YFSETQ. This CDR3 is CASSLDGTPTYEQYV. In nucleotides, the CDR3 is TGCGCCAGCAGCTTGGACGGGACCCCCACCTACGAGCAGTACGTC.

The chain links TRBV18 to TRBJ2-7; D is undetermined. CDR1 and CDR2 from the germline V gene are KGHSH and LQKENI. The CDR3 has 14 amino acids. V lost 0 bases and J lost 3, with 9 bases in between. The DNA for the CDR3 is TGTGCCAGCTCACCACCGAGCCAGCTCTACGAGCAGTACTTC. It specifies CASSPPSQLYEQYF. Using reference TRBV18 and TRBJ2-7 for the parts outside the CDR3, the full variable domain is NAGVMQNPRHLVRRRGQEARLRCSPMKGHSHVYWYRQLPEEGLKFMVYLQKENIIDESGMPKERFSAEFPKEGPSILRIQQVVRGDSAAYFCASSPPSQLYEQYFGPGTRLTVT.

The chain carries TRBV7-2 and TRBJ2-5, with a tentative D call TRBD2 (6 bases). Trimming left V 6 bases short and J 1 base short, with 12 bases between. Germline CDR1 reads SGHTA; CDR2 reads FQGNSA. CDR3 length: 14 residues. The CDR3 reads CASSYQEGQETQYF. For the CDR3, the DNA is TGTGCCAGCAGTTACCAGGAGGGCCAAGAGACCCAGTACTTC.

This clonotype was detected a few times. The genes are TRBV30 and TRBJ1-5; D possibly corresponds to TRBD1 (5 bases). The CDR3 loop spans 15 amino acids. Per germline, CDR1 GTSNPN and CDR2 SVGIG (reference sequence). The V and J ends lost 0 bases and 6 bases respectively, with 15 bases between them. CDR3 in DNA: TGTGCCTGGAGTGTACCTGGCCTAGGGGTTCAGCCCCAGCATTTT. This encodes CAWSVPGLGVQPQHF.

This clonotype was seen ten or more times. The chain recombines TRBV4-1 with TRBJ2-3; D is unclear. Germline CDR1 MGHRA, CDR2 YSYEKL. V was clipped by 4 bases and J by 2 bases, with 10 bases between them. This CDR3 is 14 amino acids long. CDR3 region: CASSRSTTTDTQYF. The CDR3 DNA is TGCGCCAGCAGCCGTTCGACCACCACAGATACGCAGTATTTT.

The sample holds a few counts of this clonotype. The J gene is TRBJ2-3, the V gene TRBV28; D is ambiguous. V gave up 4 bases and J gave up 4 bases, with 3 bases separating them. CDR1 and CDR2 from the germline V gene are MDHEN and SYDVKM. This CDR3 is built from 11 residues. CDR3: CASSWADTQYF. The DNA for the CDR3 is TGTGCCAGCAGTTGGGCAGATACGCAGTATTTT.

This chain connects TRBV2 to TRBJ2-5, with 9 bases identical to TRBD1. Germline CDR1 is SNHLY and CDR2 is FYNNEI. Trimming took 6 bases from V and 5 from J; bases not matched to a gene: 4. This CDR3 spans 13 amino acids. The CDR3 protein is CASRGDRGETQYF. The CDR3 nucleotides are TGTGCCAGCAGGGGAGACAGGGGGGAGACCCAGTACTTC.

The chain recombines TRBV5-1 with TRBJ1-6, with D maybe TRBD1 (6 bases). The CDR3 covers 15 residues. V lost 3 bases, J lost 7 bases, and 14 bases lay in between. Germline V gene data show CDR1 as SGHRS and CDR2 as YFSETQ. The CDR3 nucleotides are TGCGCCAGCAGCTCCTTGCCAGGGGAGAATTCACCCCTCCACTTT. Protein product: CASSSLPGENSPLHF.

The chain recombines TRBV3-1 with TRBJ2-5; TRBD2 matches 15 bases. The CDR3 is 17 amino acids. Trimming removed 4 bases from V and 4 bases from J; junction bases left unmatched: 7. Germline-derived CDR1 and CDR2 are LGHDT and YNNKEL (reference sequence). The CDR3 here is CASSPGLAGGWGETQYF. The DNA for the CDR3 is TGTGCCAGCAGCCCGGGACTAGCGGGGGGCTGGGGAGAGACCCAGTACTTC.

V and J are TRBV6-5 and TRBJ1-6; 7 bases line up with TRBD1. V was clipped by 4 bases and J by 4 bases; unmatched bases: 4. Germline V gives CDR1 MNHEY, CDR2 SVGAGI. This CDR3 contains 15 residues. The CDR3 sequence: CASSSGQVYNSPLHF. The CDR3 region has the DNA TGTGCCAGCAGTTCCGGACAGGTTTATAATTCACCCCTCCACTTT.

The chain couples TRBV7-9 to TRBJ2-2; maybe TRBD1 (6 bases). The length of the CDR3 is 14 residues. Germline V lookup: CDR1 SEHNR, CDR2 FQNEAQ (reference sequence). V was shortened by 3 bases and J by 3 bases, with 8 bases between the two germline ends. In DNA, the CDR3 is TGTGCCAGCAGCTTTAACAGGGACACCGGGGAGCTGTTTTTT. Translation gives CASSFNRDTGELFF.

V is TRBV7-2 and J is TRBJ1-2; D ambiguous. The CDR3 is 13 amino acids. CDR1 is SGHTA, CDR2 FQGNSA, per germline. Trimming stripped 2 bases from V and 7 bases from J, with 11 bases between. The CDR3 here is CASSLLLLFGYTF. The CDR3 DNA follows: TGTGCCAGCAGCTTACTCCTGCTTTTTGGCTACACCTTC.

On this clonotype: The junction departs from the called germline gene at one end, perhaps through a read error. V and J are TRBV9 and TRBJ1-6; D gene uncertain. CDR1 is SGDLS and CDR2 is YYNGEE in the germline V gene. The CDR3 is 17 amino acids. The CDR3 region is CASSPDGTKAYNSPLRF. The CDR3 DNA reads as TGTGCCAGCAGCCCCGACGGCACGAAGGCCTATAATTCACCCCTCCGCTTT. Drawing the rest from reference TRBV9 and TRBJ1-6, the complete variable domain is DSGVTQTPKHLITATGQRVTLRCSPRSGDLSVYWYQQSLDQGLQFLIQYYNGEERAKGNILERFSAQQFPDLHSELNLSSLELGDSALYFCASSPDGTKAYNSPLRFGNGTRLTVT.

There are a few counts of this clonotype. This rearrangement joins TRBV5-6 to TRBJ2-5, with D hard to call. CDR3 size: 13 residues. Looked up from germline, CDR1 is SGHDT and CDR2 is YYEEEE. Trimming took 4 bases from V and 3 from J, leaving 10 bases between them. The CDR3 protein is CASSAYMEETQYF. In nucleotides, the CDR3 is TGTGCCAGCAGCGCTTACATGGAAGAGACCCAGTACTTC.

This chain uses TRBV20-1 with TRBJ2-5; no firm D call. CDR3 length: 13 residues. Trimming pared 2 bases from V and 5 bases from J, leaving 12 bases between. The germline CDR1 and CDR2 sequences are DFQATT and SNEGSKA (reference sequence). For the CDR3, the DNA is TGCAGTGCTAGAAAGCCGGTGGGGGAGACCCAGTACTTC. This sequence encodes CSARKPVGETQYF.